The 22 T cell receptor beta chains below all came from one sample that was sequenced in a study of Ad26.COV2.S vaccination and SARS-CoV-2 variants. Treatment noted: some 20 received Ad26.COV2.S at low or high dose, single or two shots; 5 received placebo; per-sample allocation not given. Collection of samples fell on day 63 after the first vaccine or placebo injection. The data were produced by immunoSEQ multiplex PCR, yet TCRdb's version contains in-frame clones alone and is incomplete. The data show 350,000 to 500,000 clones, 88% seen once. Sequenced material: peripheral blood, taken in a trial of Ad26.COV2.S vaccine versus placebo. The source is a person between 18 and 59 years old who received the Ad26.COV2.S COVID-19 vaccine or a placebo.

The chain carries TRBV5-6 and TRBJ1-4; D may be TRBD1 (5 bases). Germline values: CDR1 SGHDT, CDR2 YYEEEE. The V and J ends lost 6 bases and 5 bases respectively, with 20 bases between them. The CDR3 loop spans 16 amino acids. This chain's CDR3 is CASIRTGTLENEKLFF. The CDR3 DNA follows: TGTGCCAGCATCCGAACCGGGACTCTAGAAAATGAAAAACTGTTTTTT. Using reference TRBV5-6 and TRBJ1-4 for the parts outside the CDR3, the full variable domain is DAGVTQSPTHLIKTRGQQVTLRCSPKSGHDTVSWYQQALGQGPQFIFQYYEEEERQRGNFPDRFSGHQFPNYSSELNVNALLLGDSALYLCASIRTGTLENEKLFFGSGTQLSVL.

The chain carries TRBV2 and TRBJ2-2; 7 nucleotides align to TRBD2. The CDR3 contains 18 residues. CDR1 and CDR2 (germline): SNHLY, FYNNEI. The trim removed 6 bases at V and 0 bases at J, leaving 13 bases unmatched. The CDR3 nucleotides are TGTGCCAGCAGCCGGACTAGTGTCGCCTACGCGAACACCGGGGAGCTGTTTTTT. This translates into CASSRTSVAYANTGELFF.

The genes are TRBV29-1 and TRBJ2-7, with D possibly TRBD2 on 7 matching bases. CDR1 is SQVTM, CDR2 ANQGSEA, per germline. Trimming cost V 7 bases and J 0 bases, with 10 bases left between them. The CDR3 consists of 12 residues. CDR3 loop: CSGGGNSYEQYF. In DNA, the CDR3 is TGCAGCGGGGGGGGCAACTCCTACGAGCAGTACTTC.

J is TRBJ1-2 and V is TRBV6-5; tentative D call: TRBD1 (6 bases). The CDR3 sequence is 15 residues long. Trimming left V 6 bases short and J 8 bases short, with 22 bases between. Germline V lookup: CDR1 MNHEY, CDR2 SVGAGI. The CDR3 loop reads CASSALRGARLGYTF. The CDR3 DNA reads TGTGCCAGCAGCGCCCTGAGGGGGGCTCGACTAGGCTACACCTTC.

The genes are TRBV28 and TRBJ1-5; weak D call: TRBD1 (5 bases). The V end was cut by 5 bases, the J end by 5 bases, with 13 bases between. The germline V gene has CDR1 MDHEN and CDR2 SYDVKM. This CDR3 is 14 amino acids long. Here the CDR3 reads CASSPRVGDQPQHF. The CDR3 nucleotides are TGTGCCAGCAGTCCCAGGGTGGGGGATCAGCCCCAGCATTTT.

The chain employs TRBV9 and TRBJ1-2; TRBD1 matches 12 bases. The CDR3 is made up of 13 amino acids. The V segment lost 4 bases and the J segment 8 bases; nucleotides outside the gene matches: 3. Germline V gene lookup returns CDR1 SGDLS and CDR2 YYNGEE. The CDR3 is CASSRDRGLGYTF. Written as DNA, the CDR3 is TGTGCCAGCAGCCGGGACAGGGGGCTCGGCTACACCTTC.

The chain employs TRBV30 and TRBJ1-2, with 8 bases fitting TRBD1. The CDR3 has 14 amino acids. CDR1 GTSNPN and CDR2 SVGIG come from the germline V gene (reference sequence). The V and J ends lost 3 bases and 6 bases, in that order; junction bases with no gene match: 9. In DNA form, the CDR3 reads TGTGCCTGGAGCGCAGGGGGCGGATGGGATGGCTACACCTTC. As protein: CAWSAGGGWDGYTF.

The V gene is TRBV7-9, the J gene TRBJ2-5; D is perhaps TRBD1 (5 bases). Germline lookup yields CDR1 SEHNR and CDR2 FQNEAQ (reference sequence). V lost 1 base and J lost 2, with 11 bases in between. This CDR3 spans 15 amino acids. CDR3: CASSLVQGQQETQYF. In DNA form, the CDR3 reads TGTGCCAGCAGCTTAGTCCAGGGCCAACAAGAGACCCAGTACTTC.

The chain combines TRBV5-5 with TRBJ2-5; 9 bases agree with TRBD2. In germline, CDR1 is SGHKS, CDR2 YYEKEE (reference sequence). CDR3 size: 17 residues. With 4 bases clipped from V and 5 bases from J, the junction kept 15 bases outside the gene matches. CDR3 DNA sequence: TGTGCCAGCAGCCCGGATGGGACTAGCTCTAATCGCGAGACCCAGTACTTC. Protein: CASSPDGTSSNRETQYF.

This chain joins TRBV5-1 and TRBJ1-2, with D possibly being TRBD1 (6 bases). Looked up from germline, CDR1 is SGHRS and CDR2 is YFSETQ. The CDR3 totals 15 residues. V lost 0 bases and J 4 bases, leaving 13 bases between the germline ends. The CDR3 reads CASSLDGGRGYGYTF. DNA for the CDR3: TGCGCCAGCAGCTTGGATGGGGGGCGCGGCTATGGCTACACCTTC. The variable domain in full, completed from reference TRBV5-1 and TRBJ1-2, reads KAGVTQTPRYLIKTRGQQVTLSCSPISGHRSVSWYQQTPGQGLQFLFEYFSETQRNKGNFPGRFSGRQFSNSRSEMNVSTLELGDSALYLCASSLDGGRGYGYTFGSGTRLTVV.

V and J are TRBV28 and TRBJ2-2; 9 nucleotides align to TRBD1. Germline assignment: CDR1 MDHEN and CDR2 SYDVKM. V trimming: 8 bases; J trimming: 4 bases; junction bases outside the gene matches: 8. The CDR3 spans 15 residues. The CDR3 loop reads CASWLGQGGTGELFF. The CDR3 nucleotides are TGTGCCAGCTGGCTGGGACAGGGCGGCACCGGGGAGCTGTTTTTT. Drawing the rest from reference TRBV28 and TRBJ2-2, the complete variable domain is DVKVTQSSRYLVKRTGEKVFLECVQDMDHENMFWYRQDPGLGLRLIYFSYDVKMKEKGDIPEGYSVSREKKERFSLILESASTNQTSMYLCASWLGQGGTGELFFGEGSRLTVL.

CDR3 sequence reads: CASSQEGGQGATDTQYF. The CDR3 bases are TGTGCCAGCAGCCAAGAGGGGGGACAGGGGGCTACAGATACGCAGTATTTT. V usage is TRBV4-2 and J usage is TRBJ2-3, with TRBD1 matching over 12 bases. J was trimmed by 3 bases and V by 0 bases; bases with no gene match: 4. This CDR3 spans 17 amino acids. Germline CDR1 and CDR2: LGHNA and YNFKEQ.

This clone was counted between two and nine times. This sequence joins TRBV18 and TRBJ2-7; TRBD1 aligns across 7 bases. CDR1 is KGHSH and CDR2 is LQKENI in the germline V gene. This CDR3 has 14 amino acids. V lost 3 bases, J lost 5 bases, and 7 bases stayed unmatched. In DNA, the CDR3 is TGTGCCAGCTCACCTGACAGGGTTGGAAACGAGCAGTACTTC. Amino acid sequence: CASSPDRVGNEQYF.

Worth noting for this clone: Other DNA sequences in this specimen translate into the identical CDR3. The chain has TRBV9 and TRBJ2-7, with D uncertain. The germline V and J ends were trimmed by 2 bases and 1 base, with 10 bases remaining between them. CDR1 and CDR2 (germline): SGDLS, YYNGEE. The CDR3 is made up of 14 amino acids. In nucleotides, the CDR3 is TGTGCCAGCAGCGTTTCGGACCGGTCCTACGAGCAGTACTTC. Its translation is CASSVSDRSYEQYF.

The chain couples TRBV28 to TRBJ1-5; TRBD1 matches at 10 bases. The CDR3 spans 17 residues. Germline V gives CDR1 MDHEN, CDR2 SYDVKM. J lost 1 base, V lost 5 bases, and 8 bases had no gene match. CDR3 DNA sequence: TGTGCCAGCAGTCCGACAGGGGGCGCAATAAGCAATCAGCCCCAGCATTTT. Amino acids: CASSPTGGAISNQPQHF.

The gene calls are TRBV19 and TRBJ1-5; 9 bases map to TRBD1. V lost 3 bases to trimming and J lost 2 bases; unmatched junction nucleotides: 2. In germline, CDR1 is LNHDA, CDR2 SQIVND (reference sequence). The CDR3 spans 15 residues. This CDR3 is CASSIGDRGNQPQHF. The CDR3 DNA is TGTGCCAGTAGTATTGGGGACAGGGGCAATCAGCCCCAGCATTTT.

The chain uses TRBV19 and TRBJ2-1, with 11 nucleotides matching TRBD2. Per the germline V gene, CDR1 is LNHDA and CDR2 is SQIVND (reference sequence). CDR3 length: 17 residues. The junction had 5 bases not matched to a gene; V was cut back by 3 bases and J by 1 base. The DNA of the CDR3 is TGTGCCAGTAGTATTAGCGGGGGGGGCCTATCCTACAATGAGCAGTTCTTC. This codes for CASSISGGGLSYNEQFF.

V gene TRBV6-5 combines with J gene TRBJ1-1; D is possibly TRBD1 (5 bases). Trimming cost V 6 bases and J 11 bases, with 16 bases left between them. This CDR3 is 12 amino acids long. Germline V gene data show CDR1 as MNHEY and CDR2 as SVGAGI. The CDR3 here is CASSTLGGLAFF. CDR3 coding DNA: TGTGCCAGCAGCACGTTGGGGGGTCTGGCTTTCTTT.

This chain links TRBV2 with TRBJ1-6, with no clear D. The CDR3 covers 13 residues. The ends were cut back, 1 base at V and 8 bases at J, with 6 bases in the middle. Germline assignment: CDR1 SNHLY and CDR2 FYNNEI. As DNA, the CDR3 is TGTGCCAGCAGTGAAGTTAGGGATTCACCCCTCCACTTT. This sequence encodes CASSEVRDSPLHF.

This clone was detected a few times. The CDR3 region is CASSEAGTGHSPLHF. The CDR3, as DNA: TGTGCCAGCAGTGAAGCCGGGACAGGACATTCACCCCTCCACTTT. The chain links TRBV6-1 to TRBJ1-6; the match to TRBD1 covers 8 bases. The CDR3 length is 15 residues. Germline V lookup: CDR1 MNHNS, CDR2 SASEGT. Unmatched junction bases numbered 3, after V lost 0 bases and J lost 8 bases.

V and J are TRBV19 and TRBJ2-3; tentatively, D is TRBD1 (6 bases). V gave up 6 bases and J gave up 2 bases, with 15 bases separating them. This CDR3 contains 15 residues. The V gene's germline CDR1 is LNHDA and CDR2 SQIVND (reference sequence). CDR3 protein: CASRMTGSPTDTQYF. The CDR3 DNA sequence: TGTGCCAGTAGGATGACAGGTTCCCCCACAGATACGCAGTATTTT.

This clone appeared once. The rearrangement links TRBV18 to TRBJ2-1, with a possible D match to TRBD1 (5 bases). The germline V gene encodes CDR1 KGHSH and CDR2 LQKENI. CDR3 length: 14 residues. Trimming left V 0 bases short and J 4 bases short, with 7 bases between. CDR3 protein: CASSPPGLYNEQFF. CDR3 nucleotides: TGTGCCAGCTCACCACCGGGGCTATACAATGAGCAGTTCTTC.